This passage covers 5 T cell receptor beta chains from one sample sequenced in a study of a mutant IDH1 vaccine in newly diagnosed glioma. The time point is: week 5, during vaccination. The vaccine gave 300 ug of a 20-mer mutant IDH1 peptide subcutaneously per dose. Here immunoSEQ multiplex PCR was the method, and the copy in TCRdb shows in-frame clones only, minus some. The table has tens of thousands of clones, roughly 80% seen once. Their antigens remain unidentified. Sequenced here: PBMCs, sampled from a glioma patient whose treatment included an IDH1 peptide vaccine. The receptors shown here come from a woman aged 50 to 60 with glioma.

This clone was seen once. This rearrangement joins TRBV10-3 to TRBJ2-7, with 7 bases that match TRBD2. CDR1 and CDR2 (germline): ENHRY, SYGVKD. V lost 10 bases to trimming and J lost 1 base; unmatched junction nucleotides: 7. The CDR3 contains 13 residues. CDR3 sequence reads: CATRGEVSYEQYF. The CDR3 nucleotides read TGTGCCACCCGGGGGGAAGTGTCCTACGAGCAGTACTTC.

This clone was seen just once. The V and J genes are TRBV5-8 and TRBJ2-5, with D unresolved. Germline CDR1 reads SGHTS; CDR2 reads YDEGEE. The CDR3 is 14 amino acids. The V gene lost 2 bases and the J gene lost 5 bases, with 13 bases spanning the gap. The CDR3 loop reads CASSFPQTRETQYF. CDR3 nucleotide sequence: TGTGCCAGCAGCTTCCCACAGACAAGGGAGACCCAGTACTTC. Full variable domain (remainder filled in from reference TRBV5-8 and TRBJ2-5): EAGVTQSPTHLIKTRGQQATLRCSPISGHTSVYWYQQALGLGLQFLLWYDEGEERNRGNFPPRFSGRQFPNYSSELNVNALELEDSALYLCASSFPQTRETQYFGPGTRLLVL.

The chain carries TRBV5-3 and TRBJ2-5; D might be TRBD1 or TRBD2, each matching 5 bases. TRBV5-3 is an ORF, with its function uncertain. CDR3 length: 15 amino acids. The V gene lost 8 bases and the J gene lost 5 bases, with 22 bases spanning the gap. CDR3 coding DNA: TGTGCCAGCAGCAGAGGGGCAGGGCAGTCTGAGACCCAGTACTTC. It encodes CASSRGAGQSETQYF.

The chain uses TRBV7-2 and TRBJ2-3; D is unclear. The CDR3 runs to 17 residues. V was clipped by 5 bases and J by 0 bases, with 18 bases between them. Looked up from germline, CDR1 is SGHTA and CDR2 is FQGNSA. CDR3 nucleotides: TGTGCCAGCAGCCCCCCTTCGGGTTTCACTAGCACAGATACGCAGTATTTT. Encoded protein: CASSPPSGFTSTDTQYF.

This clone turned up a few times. The CDR3 reads CASSPLGAVGTDTQYF. Here the CDR3 DNA reads TGCGCCAGCAGCCCTTTGGGGGCAGTCGGGACAGATACGCAGTATTTT. This chain links TRBV5-1 with TRBJ2-3; D is perhaps TRBD1 (6 bases). Germline CDR1 SGHRS, CDR2 YFSETQ. The CDR3 runs 16 residues. V was pared by 4 bases and J by 3 bases, with 18 bases between.